These T cell receptor beta chains were read from a single sample in a study of PD-L1 blockade in urothelial cancer. The data were produced by immunoSEQ multiplex PCR, yet TCRdb's version contains in-frame clones alone and is incomplete. The top ten hold around 1.7% of the sample, which has tens of thousands of clones, nearly 90% seen once. Material: PBMCs, obtained around atezolizumab (anti-PD-L1) treatment. The receptors come from a man in his sixties with urothelial cancer. Each CDR3 is given with its conserved first and last residue. The D gene is left open where the match is weak. Expanded clones are given a class, and other clones once, few, many or no size at all.

V gene	clone size	D gene	J gene	CDR3 DNA	CDR3 protein
TRBV9	-	TRBD2	TRBJ2-1	TGTGCCAGCAGCTCTCCCTATAGCGGGAGGGAATACTACAATGAGCAGTTCTTC	CASSSPYSGREYYNEQFF
TRBV7-2	-	TRBD2	TRBJ2-3	TGTGCCAGCAGCTTACTAGCGGGGGGGGCGGATACGCAGTATTTT	CASSLLAGGADTQYF
TRBV6-6	-	-	TRBJ2-1	TGTGCCAGCAGTTACGAGGGCGCGATCATCATTGAGCAGTTCTTC	CASSYEGAIIIEQFF
TRBV6-4	-	-	TRBJ2-6	TGTGCCAGCAGTGCCCCTGAGAGGGCCTCTGGGGCCAACGTCCTGACTTTC	CASSAPERASGANVLTF
TRBV7-3	-	TRBD1	TRBJ1-4	TGTGCCAGCAGCTTAGGTCCCCCAGGGGGAGGTGAAAAACTGTTTTTT	CASSLGPPGGGEKLFF
TRBV30	-	-	TRBJ2-1	TGTGCCTGGAGTGCGCGGGGCCTCTACAATGAGCAGTTCTTC	CAWSARGLYNEQFF
TRBV2	once	-	TRBJ2-7	TGTGCCAGCACGGCACCTAGCTCCTACGAGCAGTACTTC	CASTAPSSYEQYF
TRBV14	-	TRBD2	TRBJ2-7	TGTGCCAGCAGCCAACGTCTAGCGGACTACGAGCAGTACTTC	CASSQRLADYEQYF
TRBV15	-	-	TRBJ2-1	TGTGCCACCAGCAGAGATCCAGGGGCCTATGAGCAGTTCTTC	CATSRDPGAYEQFF
TRBV5-6	-	-	TRBJ2-5	TGTGCCAGCAGCCGGGTGGCCCAAGAGACCCAGTACTTC	CASSRVAQETQYF
TRBV27	-	TRBD1	TRBJ2-5	TGTGCCAGCAGCTTGACAGGGACAATAAAGACCCAGTACTTC	CASSLTGTIKTQYF
TRBV6-1	-	-	TRBJ1-5	TGTGCCAGCAGTGACAGGGGCGGAGGCAATCAGCCCCAGCATTTT	CASSDRGGGNQPQHF
TRBV12-2	-	-	TRBJ2-7	TGTGCAAGTCGCTTAGCGAATGTTAATCTGGGGACTTTTTTACCCTCCTACTCAGAGCAGTACTTC	CASRLANVNLGTFLPSYSEQYF
TRBV6-5	many	-	TRBJ2-2	TGTGCCAGCAGTTACGTGGAAGGGGCCGTGGGCGGGGAGCTGTTTTTT	CASSYVEGAVGGELFF
TRBV7-2	-	TRBD1	TRBJ1-1	TGTGCCAGCAGCTCCGTACAGGGGGTATTGGCTTTCTTT	CASSSVQGVLAFF
TRBV13	-	-	TRBJ1-2	TGTGCCAGCAGTCGTGAAAGCATCTTAGGGGATGGCTACACCTTC	CASSRESILGDGYTF
TRBV9	-	TRBD1	TRBJ2-5	TGTGCCAGCAGCGGATCGACAGGGGCGAGAGAGACCCAGTACTTC	CASSGSTGARETQYF
TRBV11-1	-	TRBD1	TRBJ2-2	TGTGCCAGCAGCGTCGGGACAGGGGTAACAACCGGGGAGCTGTTTTTT	CASSVGTGVTTGELFF
TRBV7-2	-	-	TRBJ1-1	TGTGCCAGCAGCAAGAGCACAGCGGTGAACACTGAAGCTTTCTTT	CASSKSTAVNTEAFF
TRBV30	-	-	TRBJ2-5	TGTGCCTGCAACTCCGGACAGCGAGAGACCCAGTACTTC	CACNSGQRETQYF
TRBV15	-	-	TRBJ2-5	TGTGCCACCAGCAGAGAGGCAGGAAAAGAGACCCAGTACTTC	CATSREAGKETQYF
TRBV19	-	TRBD2	TRBJ2-1	TGTGCCAGTAGTTCTCGGACTAGCGGGAGTATCTACAATGAGCAGTTCTTC	CASSSRTSGSIYNEQFF
TRBV9	-	-	TRBJ2-1	TGTGCCAGCAGCCCCAGTTTGGGGGCACCGCAGTTCTTC	CASSPSLGAPQFF
TRBV10-3	-	TRBD1	TRBJ2-7	TGTGCCATCAGTGGAAGGGACAGCCACTCCTACGAGCAGTACTTC	CAISGRDSHSYEQYF
TRBV5-4	-	TRBD2	TRBJ2-7	TGTGCCAGCAGCTTGAAGCTGGGGGGGTCCTCCGAGCAGTACTTC	CASSLKLGGSSEQYF
TRBV15	-	-	TRBJ2-5	TGTGCCACCAGCGGGGCATGGACCCAGTACTTC	CATSGAWTQYF
TRBV5-5	-	TRBD2	TRBJ2-1	TGTGCCAGCAGCTTGGAGCGGGGGGGCAGCAATGAGCAGTTCTTC	CASSLERGGSNEQFF